Listed here are 2 T cell receptor beta chains from one sample, sequenced in a study of T cell repertoires in cytomegalovirus infection. Their specific antigens are unknown. One entry per CDR3 protein, called by TCRdb with MiXCR from the reads. This sample has a few hundred thousand distinct CDR3 sequences, with 40% found just once. The source was cultured PBMCs, collected from culture after CMV antigen stimulation. Receptors were obtained from a human donor in good health (CMV status not recorded). Some clones in this sample may be carry-over from other donors' samples.

The chain uses TRBV2 and TRBJ1-2; D ambiguous. CDR3 length: 13 residues. The germline V and J ends were trimmed by 4 bases and 1 base, with 7 bases remaining between them. CDR1 and CDR2 (germline): SNHLY, FYNNEI. CDR3 in amino acids: CASSVEYNYGYTF. Here the CDR3 DNA reads TGTGCCAGCAGTGTTGAGTATAACTATGGCTACACCTTC.

This clonotype has a handful of counts. The V and J genes are TRBV6-1 and TRBJ2-7, with 7 bases matching TRBD1. Germline assignment: CDR1 MNHNS and CDR2 SASEGT. With V trimmed by 7 bases and J by 3 bases, 12 bases remained unmatched. The CDR3 sequence is 15 residues long. The CDR3 reads CASKGYPTGNYEQYF. CDR3 DNA sequence: TGTGCCAGCAAAGGATACCCGACAGGGAACTACGAGCAGTACTTC.